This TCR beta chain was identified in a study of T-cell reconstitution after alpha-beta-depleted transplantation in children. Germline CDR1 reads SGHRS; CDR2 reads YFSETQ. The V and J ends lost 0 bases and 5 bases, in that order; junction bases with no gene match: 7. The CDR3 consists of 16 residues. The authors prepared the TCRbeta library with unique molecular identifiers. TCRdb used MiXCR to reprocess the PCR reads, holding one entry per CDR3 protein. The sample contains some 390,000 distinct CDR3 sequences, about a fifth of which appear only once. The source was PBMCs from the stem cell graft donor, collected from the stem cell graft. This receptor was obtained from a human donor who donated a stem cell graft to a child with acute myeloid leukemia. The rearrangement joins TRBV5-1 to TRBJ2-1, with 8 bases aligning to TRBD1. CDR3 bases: TGCGCCAGCAGCTTGGAGGGCAGGGGGCTAAACAATGAGCAGTTCTTC. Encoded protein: CASSLEGRGLNNEQFF.